This note documents a single T cell receptor beta chain sequence. This table comes from immunoSEQ multiplex PCR, and its TCRdb copy is limited to in-frame clones, with some not included. The data contain under 85,000 clones, under 90% of them seen just once; the ten biggest clones take up 9.5%. Germline values: CDR1 LNHDA, CDR2 SQIVND (reference sequence). The CDR3 consists of 15 residues. Trimming took off 3 bases at V and 2 bases at J, with 11 bases between the two ends. The data derive from a study of T cell changes during pregnancy in multiple sclerosis. This sequence joins TRBV19 and TRBJ1-3; D possibly corresponds to TRBD1 (6 bases). The sequence was collected from a female donor in good health, enrolled as a control in a pregnancy study. The material sequenced was peripheral blood, taken after pregnancy. This chain's CDR3 is CASSISSGAGNTIYF. The CDR3 DNA is TGTGCCAGTAGTATTTCGTCAGGGGCTGGAAACACCATATATTTT.